This TCR beta chain derives from a study of cytomegalovirus exposure and HLA in healthy donors. Study-level points and caveats: Rare TCR sequences predominated, though certain public TCRs were found in many donors.

Some clones are missing from TCRdb's copy, which holds only in-frame ones; the method was immunoSEQ multiplex PCR. Of 35,000 to 50,000 clones detected, approximately 94% appear once; the ten largest clones hold 2% to 2.5%. This clone has a single count. Its antigen is not identified. From germline, CDR1 is MDHEN and CDR2 SYDVKM. Trimming took 0 bases from V and 4 from J, leaving 15 bases between them. This CDR3 is 16 amino acids long. J is TRBJ1-1 and V is TRBV28; tentative D call: TRBD1 (6 bases). The sequence derives from a young woman in good health and CMV-seronegative. Sequenced sample: PBMCs. CDR3 DNA sequence: TGTGCCAGCAGTTTATGGGGGGGGGCGCTAAGCACTGAAGCTTTCTTT. The encoded protein is CASSLWGGALSTEAFF.